What follows are 5 T cell receptor beta chains derived from one specimen sequenced in a study of human T cells and chemical hapten exposure. Time point noted: pre-sensitization, week 0. Treatment given: therapeutic diphenylcyclopropenone sensitization with weekly scalp DPC. TCRdb re-analysed the RACE reads in MiXCR, keeping a single row per CDR3 protein. The table lists a few hundred thousand distinct CDR3 sequences, around 7.7% of them singletons. The source was whole blood, collected in connection with sensitization to the hapten diphenylcyclopropenone (DPC). Receptors were obtained from a man aged 18 to 35 with alopecia areata. Some clones in this sample may be carry-over from other donors' samples.

This clonotype appeared a few times. The chain carries TRBV20-1 and TRBJ2-3, with a weak D call TRBD1 (5 bases). This CDR3 comprises 12 residues. CDR1 is DFQATT, CDR2 SNEGSKA, per germline (reference sequence). The V and J ends lost 5 bases and 2 bases respectively, with 8 bases between them. The CDR3 nucleotides read TGCAGTGCTCAGGGTCCCACAGATACGCAGTATTTT. As protein: CSAQGPTDTQYF.

The rearrangement links TRBV7-2 to TRBJ1-1; D may be TRBD1 (6 bases). The CDR3 is 16 amino acids. Trimming stripped 3 bases from V and 4 bases from J, with 18 bases between. Germline CDR1 and CDR2: SGHTA and FQGNSA. The CDR3 reads CASSFVEGGRRTEAFF. CDR3 sequence (DNA): TGTGCCAGCAGCTTCGTGGAGGGGGGGAGGCGCACTGAAGCTTTCTTT.

This clonotype was observed a handful of times. The CDR3 protein is CASSAAGAWSNQPQHF. For the CDR3, the DNA is TGTGCCAGCAGTGCAGCCGGGGCTTGGAGCAATCAGCCCCAGCATTTT. This chain links TRBV27 with TRBJ1-5; weak D call: TRBD1 (5 bases). V was cut by 5 bases and J by 1 base, with 15 bases left in between. The CDR3 runs to 16 residues. Germline loops: CDR1 MNHEY, CDR2 SMNVEV (reference sequence).

This clonotype was counted a few times. The CDR3 nucleotides are TGCAGTGCCGCCCCAGGGGGCAGAGGAAACACCATATATTTT. It specifies CSAAPGGRGNTIYF. This chain joins TRBV20-1 and TRBJ1-3; TRBD1 matches at 8 bases. J gave up 4 bases and V 6 bases, and 8 bases lay outside the gene matches. CDR1 and CDR2 (germline): DFQATT, SNEGSKA (reference sequence). This CDR3 is 14 amino acids long.

This clonotype was detected only a few times. The gene calls are TRBV6-1 and TRBJ2-5; 13 bases align to TRBD2. The CDR3 runs to 16 residues. Germline lookup yields CDR1 MNHNS and CDR2 SASEGT. Germline trimming cut 2 bases from V and 5 bases from J; bases unmatched to any gene: 5. The CDR3 sequence is CASSETLAGGAETQYF. CDR3 in DNA: TGTGCCAGCAGTGAAACACTAGCGGGGGGGGCGGAGACCCAGTACTTC.